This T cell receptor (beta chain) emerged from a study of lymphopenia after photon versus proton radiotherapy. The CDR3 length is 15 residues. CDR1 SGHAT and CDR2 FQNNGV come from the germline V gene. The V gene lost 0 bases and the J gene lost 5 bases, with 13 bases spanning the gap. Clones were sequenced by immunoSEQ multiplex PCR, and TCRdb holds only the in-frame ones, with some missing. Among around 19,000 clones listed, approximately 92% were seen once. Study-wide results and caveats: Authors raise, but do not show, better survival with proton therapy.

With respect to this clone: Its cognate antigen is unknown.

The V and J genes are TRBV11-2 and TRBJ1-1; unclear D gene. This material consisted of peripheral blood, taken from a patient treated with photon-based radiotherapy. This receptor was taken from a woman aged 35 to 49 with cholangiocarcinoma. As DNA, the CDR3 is TGTGCCAGCAGCTTAGATCTCTCTCAGAAGACTGAAGCTTTCTTT. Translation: CASSLDLSQKTEAFF.